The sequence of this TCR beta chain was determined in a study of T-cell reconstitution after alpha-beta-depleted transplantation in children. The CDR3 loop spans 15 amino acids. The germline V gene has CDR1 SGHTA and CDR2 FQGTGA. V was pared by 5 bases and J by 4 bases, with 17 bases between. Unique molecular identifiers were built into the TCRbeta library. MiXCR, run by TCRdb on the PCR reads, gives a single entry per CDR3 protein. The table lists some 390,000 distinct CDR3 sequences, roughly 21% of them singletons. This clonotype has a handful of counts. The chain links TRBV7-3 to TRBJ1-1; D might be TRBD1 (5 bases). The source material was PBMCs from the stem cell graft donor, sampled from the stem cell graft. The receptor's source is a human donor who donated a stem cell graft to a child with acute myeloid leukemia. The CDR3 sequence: CASSPRGGAGTEAFF. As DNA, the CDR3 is TGTGCCAGCAGCCCAAGGGGAGGGGCGGGCACTGAAGCTTTCTTT.